This T cell receptor beta chain was captured in a study of blood T cell repertoires in COVID-19. The wider study: Samples of COVID-19 (acute and convalescent) were obtained from the United States, Italy and Spain. Sources were T cells, B-cell-depleted T cells, or PBMCs; the material itself was cDNA or gDNA.

Original processing notes: Reference gene primer amplification gave estimated nucleated cell counts. Sequencing used immunoSEQ multiplex PCR; TCRdb keeps in-frame clones, though not all of them. V and J calls plus clone size are reproduced from that table; the DNA served to infer D and trimming. The table has about 240,000 clones, around 90% seen once. This CDR3 has 12 amino acids. J is TRBJ1-1 and V is TRBV21-1; the D call in the table, TRBD1, was not verified against the DNA. TRBV21-1 is shown as a pseudogene. The sequenced sample was peripheral blood. This TCR came from a man aged 55 to 70 who had recovered from COVID-19. The CDR3 DNA sequence: TGTGCCAGCAGCCCGCGACACCCGCAAGCTTTCTTT. This sequence encodes CASSPRHPQAFF.